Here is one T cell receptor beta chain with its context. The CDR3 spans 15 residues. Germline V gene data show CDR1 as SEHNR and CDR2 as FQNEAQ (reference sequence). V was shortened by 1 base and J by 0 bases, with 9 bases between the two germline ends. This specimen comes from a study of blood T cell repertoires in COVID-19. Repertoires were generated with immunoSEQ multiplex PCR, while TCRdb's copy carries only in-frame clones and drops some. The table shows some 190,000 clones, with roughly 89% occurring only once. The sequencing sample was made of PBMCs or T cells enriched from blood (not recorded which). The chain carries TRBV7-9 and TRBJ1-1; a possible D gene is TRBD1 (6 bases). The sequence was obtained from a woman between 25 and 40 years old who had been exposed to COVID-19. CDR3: CASSLGGLLNTEAFF. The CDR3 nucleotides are TGTGCCAGCAGCTTAGGGGGGCTCCTGAACACTGAAGCTTTCTTT.